This T cell receptor beta chain was documented in a study of a mutant IDH1 vaccine in newly diagnosed glioma (dated by TCRdb to the early 2020s). The study in broad terms: Across visits V03 through V10, patients got a total of eight vaccinations, given in weeks 1, 3, 5, 7, 11, 15, 19 and 23. In the chemotherapy-containing groups, vaccination started alongside temozolomide cycles, whereas in patients who had radiotherapy alone it started 4-6 weeks after radiotherapy. Of the approximately 34 patients who were treated, approximately 62% were male and around 40% were female, and the mean age was around 40 years. Prior to enrollment, patients had been given standard therapy consisting of radiotherapy alone, temozolomide alone, or radiochemotherapy with temozolomide, with the combination given to most patients. Six visits were used for peripheral blood collection: V03 (baseline), V05, V07, V10, V12 and V13. For exploratory analyses, longitudinal TCRB deep sequencing was carried out in 25 treated patients wherever samples were available. Results the study describes overall, beyond this receptor: Pseudoprogression seemed to be unrelated to changes in the top peripheral T cell clonotypes found by TCRB sequencing. Immune responses induced by the vaccine were seen in over 90% of patients across multiple MHC alleles. It was noted by the authors that analyses of patient blood samples could not be reproduced owing to sample limitations. PBMC samples for TCRB deep sequencing were selected based on availability.

The sample's time point label is to be understood as: week 11, during vaccination. A 20-mer mutant IDH1 peptide at 300 micrograms in Montanide made up each vaccine dose, which was injected subcutaneously together with topical imiquimod. The donors had newly diagnosed IDH1-mutant astrocytomas of WHO grade 3 or 4 that showed loss of nuclear ATRX. The samples were drawn from NOA16, a multicentre, single-arm, open-label phase I trial in Germany that tested a mutant IDH1 peptide vaccine in humans for the first time. The DNeasy Blood and Tissue Kit was used to extract genomic DNA from EDTA blood for TCRB sequencing. About this clone: Its antigen has not been determined. No base quality information exists; no much larger clone differs at one position.

The library was prepared using the immunoSEQ multiplex PCR assay. Rearranged TCR beta chain sequences were amplified using the hsTCRB Kit according to the manufacturer's protocol. TCRB libraries were sequenced on an Illumina MiSeq. In the source study's methods: Demultiplexing, trimming and gene mapping were performed with the kit vendor's proprietary platform. The immuneACCESS repertoire file appears here via TCRdb, limited to in-frame rearrangements. These files lack a portion of the clones; in checked studies, under half of the deficit traces to unresolved V genes, and the cause of the others is not known. That table gives V, J and clone size, and the DNA gave D and trimming. For this sample there are roughly 30,000 clones; just under 80% appear just once. The ten most abundant clones make up approximately 25% of the sample. Material: PBMCs, obtained from a glioma patient whose treatment included an IDH1 peptide vaccine. The clonotype was recovered from a young man with glioma.

Here the CDR3 is given as CASSLEEGAVYGYTF. The DNA reads TGCGCCAGCAGCTTAGAGGAGGGGGCCGTCTATGGCTACACCTTC. Recombination linked TRBV5-1 to TRBJ1-2, with 7 middle bases fitting TRBD1. The germline V gene yields SGHRS for CDR1 and YFSETQ for CDR2. Including cysteine and phenylalanine, the CDR3 has 15 amino acids. The kept DNA is CDR3 alone, 45 bases in frame from the first base. V is cut back by 2 bases and J by 4 bases, with 8 bases in the junction unmatched.